A selection of T cell receptor beta chains follows, all from one sample in a study of T cell responses to AZD1222 COVID-19 vaccine. TCRdb keeps only in-frame clones here, not all; method: immunoSEQ multiplex PCR. The sample yields 140,000 or so clones, around 90% seen once. The specimen was peripheral blood, collected 28 days after the second AZD1222 dose. These receptors were collected from an adult who received the AZD1222 COVID-19 vaccine. CDR3s include the opening cysteine and the closing phenylalanine or tryptophan. A D gene is named only where the DNA matches it firmly. Not all rows give a size; the values are once, few, many and, for expanded clones, a class.

TRBV12-3/TRBV12-4	NA	TRBD1	13	TRBJ1-1	TGTGCCAGCAGTGGGGACAGCAGGACTGAAGCTTTCTTT	CASSGDSRTEAFF
TRBV5-1	NA	NA	14	TRBJ1-6	TGCGCCAGCAGCTTGAATCAGAATAATTCACCCCTCCACTTT	CASSLNQNNSPLHF
TRBV7-9	NA	NA	15	TRBJ1-1	TGTGCCAGCACCCGAACCGACAGCGATGTCACTGAAGCTTTCTTT	CASTRTDSDVTEAFF
TRBV7-3	NA	NA	14	TRBJ2-1	TGTGCCAGCAGCTTACGGTCAGATTACAATGAGCAGTTCTTC	CASSLRSDYNEQFF
TRBV7-3	NA	NA	16	TRBJ2-4	TGTGCCAGCAGCTTATCTCCAGGGGAGGCCAAAAACATTCAGTACTTC	CASSLSPGEAKNIQYF
TRBV2	NA	NA	12	TRBJ2-5	TGTGCCAGTTGGGGACACCAAGAGACCCAGTACTTC	CASWGHQETQYF
TRBV5-1	NA	NA	14	TRBJ1-3	TGCGCCAGCAGCTTAGGAGGGACTGGAAACACCATATATTTT	CASSLGGTGNTIYF
TRBV6-5	NA	NA	16	TRBJ2-1	TGTGCCAGCAGTTACTCGACCAGGGGCTCCTACAATGAGCAGTTCTTC	CASSYSTRGSYNEQFF
TRBV5-1	NA	NA	13	TRBJ2-3	TGCGCCAGCAGCTGGAGTGACACAGATACGCAGTATTTT	CASSWSDTDTQYF
TRBV2	NA	NA	15	TRBJ2-2	TGTGCCAGCAGGCCACCCGGGGGAGACACCGGGGAGCTGTTTTTT	CASRPPGGDTGELFF
TRBV2	once	NA	12	TRBJ1-5	TGTGCCAGCAGTCCCTGGGATCAGCCCCAGCATTTT	CASSPWDQPQHF
TRBV7-9	NA	NA	15	TRBJ1-2	TGTGCCAGCAGCTCAGGAGGGGGTCAGGGTTATGGCTACACCTTC	CASSSGGGQGYGYTF
TRBV6-5	NA	NA	15	TRBJ1-4	TGTGCCAGCAGTTACGGGTTTGCAACTAATGAAAAACTGTTTTTT	CASSYGFATNEKLFF
TRBV30	NA	NA	13	TRBJ1-1	TGTGCCTGGAGTTTCAGACTTAACACTGAAGCTTTCTTT	CAWSFRLNTEAFF
TRBV21-1	NA	NA	16	TRBJ2-2	TGTGCCAGCACCCAGAGGAGGGGGCATATGGAAAATTTGCTGTTTTTT	CASTQRRGHMENLLFF
TRBV7-6	NA	NA	15	TRBJ2-3	TGTGCCAGCAGCTTAGCGCAGGTGGGGCAGGCGAAGCAGTATTTT	CASSLAQVGQAKQYF
TRBV6-5	once	TRBD1	15	TRBJ1-1	TGTGCCAGCAGGGAGGACAGGCGGGGGAACACTGAAGCTTTCTTT	CASREDRRGNTEAFF
TRBV11-2	NA	NA	14	TRBJ1-2	TGTGCCAGCAGCCCCCCGGGGATGAGCTATGGCTACACCTTC	CASSPPGMSYGYTF
TRBV3-1/TRBV3-2	NA	TRBD2	13	TRBJ2-1	TGTGCCAGCAGCCAAGGGAGCGGGGATGAGCAGTTCTTC	CASSQGSGDEQFF
TRBV3-1/TRBV3-2	NA	TRBD2	19	TRBJ2-3	TGTGCCAGCAGCCTGTCGGTACTAGCGGGAGGGCCGAGGGCAGATACGCAGTATTTT	CASSLSVLAGGPRADTQYF
TRBV7-9	NA	NA	13	TRBJ1-1	TGTGCCAGCACCCCGTTGTCCGTGACTGAAGCTTTCTTT	CASTPLSVTEAFF
TRBV7-3	NA	NA	15	TRBJ1-6	TGTGCCAGCAGCTTCGGGGGTTTGGATAATTCACCCCTCCACTTT	CASSFGGLDNSPLHF
TRBV6-5	NA	NA	13	TRBJ2-7	TGTGCCAGCAGACCTGCAGGGGCCTACGAGCAGTACTTC	CASRPAGAYEQYF
TRBV4-1	NA	NA	14	TRBJ1-2	TGCGCCAGCAGCCATCCGGACAGAGGGGATGGCTACACCTTC	CASSHPDRGDGYTF
TRBV19	NA	NA	14	TRBJ1-3	TGTGCCAGTAATTCCGGCAGGGGCGGAAACACCATATATTTT	CASNSGRGGNTIYF
TRBV9	NA	NA	16	TRBJ2-2	TGTGCCAGCAGCAACAGGGAGTCAGCGAACACCGGGGAGCTGTTTTTT	CASSNRESANTGELFF
TRBV5-1	NA	NA	13	TRBJ1-1	TGCGCCAGCAGCCTAAACGTGAACACTGAAGCTTTCTTT	CASSLNVNTEAFF
TRBV7-8	NA	TRBD1	14	TRBJ1-1	TGTGCCAGCAGCTTAGTGACAGGGACCCCTGAAGCTTTCTTT	CASSLVTGTPEAFF
TRBV18	NA	TRBD2	15	TRBJ2-7	TGTGCCAGCTCACCAGCTAGCGGGAGTAGATACGAGCAGTACTTC	CASSPASGSRYEQYF